This T cell receptor (beta chain) was recovered during a study of shared clonotypes between healthy human individuals. The study, taken as a whole, reports: Clonotype sharing among donors was expected to depend on sequencing depth.

The CDR3 contains 15 residues. Germline values: CDR1 LGHNA, CDR2 YNFKEQ. V shed 5 bases and J 6 bases; nucleotides not matched to a gene: 11. This clone was counted ten times or more. The antigen is unknown. Ten immunoSEQ deep assay plates were used by the authors to sequence unsorted PBMC DNA. Using immunoSEQ multiplex PCR, the repertoire was profiled, and TCRdb retains in-frame clones only, with some absent. The table records some 470,000 clones, 60% to 85% of them present only once. Donors had no recently reported acute infections or vaccinations and were HIV-negative. The chain carries TRBV4-2 and TRBJ2-3; 7 bases agree with TRBD2. The sequenced material came from PBMCs. The sequence was obtained from a middle-aged woman in good health. Some clones in this sample may be carry-over from other donors' samples. CDR3 in amino acids: CASSSELGGTDTQYF. CDR3 nucleotide sequence: TGTGCCAGCAGCTCAGAACTGGGGGGGACGGATACGCAGTATTTT.